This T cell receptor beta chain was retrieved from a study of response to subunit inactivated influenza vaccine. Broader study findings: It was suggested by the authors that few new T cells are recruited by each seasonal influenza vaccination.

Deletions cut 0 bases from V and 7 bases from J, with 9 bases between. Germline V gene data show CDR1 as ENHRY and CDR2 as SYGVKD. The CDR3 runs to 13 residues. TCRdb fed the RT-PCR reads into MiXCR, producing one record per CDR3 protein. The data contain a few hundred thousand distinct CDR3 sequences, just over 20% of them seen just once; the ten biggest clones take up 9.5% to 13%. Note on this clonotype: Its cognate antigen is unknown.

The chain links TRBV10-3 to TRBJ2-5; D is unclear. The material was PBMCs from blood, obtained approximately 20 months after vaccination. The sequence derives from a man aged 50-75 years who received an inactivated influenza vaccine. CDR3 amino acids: CAISESLDGTQYF. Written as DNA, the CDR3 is TGTGCCATCAGTGAGTCTTTGGATGGGACCCAGTACTTC.